Listed here is a single T cell receptor beta chain. This record comes from a study of T-cell reconstitution after alpha-beta-depleted transplantation in children. CDR3 length: 14 residues. Unique molecular identifiers were incorporated when the TCRbeta library was constructed. TCRdb used MiXCR to reprocess the PCR reads, holding one entry per CDR3 protein. The data contain roughly 500,000 distinct CDR3 sequences, roughly an eighth of them singletons. Specimen: PBMCs from the stem cell graft donor, collected from the stem cell graft. The origin of this receptor is a human donor who donated a stem cell graft to a child with combined immunodeficiency. V gene TRBV12-3 or TRBV12-4 combines with J gene TRBJ2-2, with D unresolved. CDR3 in DNA: TGTGCAGTCGAGCGAGACGGAATTACCGGGGAGCTGTTTTTT. This encodes CAVERDGITGELFF.